Below, 4 T cell receptor beta chains from the same sample are listed, as sequenced in a study of regulatory T cells in long-lasting Graves disease. The TCR beta library used iRepertoire HTBI primers with Arm-PCR amplification of CDR3. TCRdb independently ran MiXCR on the multiplex PCR reads; one entry per CDR3 protein. The repertoire holds 400,000 or so distinct CDR3 sequences, with 20% to 30% as singletons. Regarding time point: persistent/refractory GD, antithyroid drugs over 5 years with positive TRAb. After RNA was extracted from PBMCs, the TCR library was made from it. The sequenced sample was peripheral blood mononuclear cells (PBMCs), obtained when the disease was refractory, from a patient treated with antithyroid drugs. The receptors derive from a female donor with Graves disease.

This clonotype was recorded at least ten times. The rearrangement joins TRBV28 to TRBJ2-7; 7 bases line up with TRBD1. V shed 6 bases, J shed 3 bases, and the junction held 8 bases outside the gene matches. Germline values: CDR1 MDHEN, CDR2 SYDVKM. CDR3 length: 14 residues. In DNA, the CDR3 is TGTGCCAGCAGGGACAGGACAGAAAGCTACGAGCAGTACTTC. It yields the protein CASRDRTESYEQYF. Together with reference TRBV28 and TRBJ2-7, the CDR3 gives the full variable domain: DVKVTQSSRYLVKRTGEKVFLECVQDMDHENMFWYRQDPGLGLRLIYFSYDVKMKEKGDIPEGYSVSREKKERFSLILESASTNQTSMYLCASRDRTESYEQYFGPGTRLTVT.

In its sample, this clonotype was seen many times. The chain couples TRBV20-1 to TRBJ2-1; D not certain. V lost 3 bases and J lost 7, with 13 bases in between. The CDR3 length is 13 residues. Germline values: CDR1 DFQATT, CDR2 SNEGSKA (reference sequence). This CDR3 reads CSASPTGGNEQFF. CDR3 bases: TGCAGTGCTAGCCCTACGGGTGGAAATGAGCAGTTCTTC.

The rearrangement joins TRBV13 to TRBJ2-5; D is possibly TRBD2 (6 bases). The length of the CDR3 is 18 residues. V lost 5 bases, J lost 0 bases, and 22 bases lay in between. Per the germline V gene, CDR1 is PRHDT and CDR2 is FYEKMQ (reference sequence). The CDR3 DNA follows: TGTGCCAGCAGCGCCCGGGGACTTGGGGAACCGTACCAAGAGACCCAGTACTTC. It is translated as CASSARGLGEPYQETQYF.

This clonotype has a count of ten or more. This rearrangement joins TRBV28 to TRBJ1-1, with unresolved D. Trimming cost V 8 bases and J 0 bases, with 10 bases left between them. The CDR3 sequence is 13 residues long. CDR1 and CDR2 from the germline V gene are MDHEN and SYDVKM. The CDR3 spells CASWNSLNTEAFF. CDR3 sequence (DNA): TGTGCCAGCTGGAACAGCCTGAACACTGAAGCTTTCTTT.